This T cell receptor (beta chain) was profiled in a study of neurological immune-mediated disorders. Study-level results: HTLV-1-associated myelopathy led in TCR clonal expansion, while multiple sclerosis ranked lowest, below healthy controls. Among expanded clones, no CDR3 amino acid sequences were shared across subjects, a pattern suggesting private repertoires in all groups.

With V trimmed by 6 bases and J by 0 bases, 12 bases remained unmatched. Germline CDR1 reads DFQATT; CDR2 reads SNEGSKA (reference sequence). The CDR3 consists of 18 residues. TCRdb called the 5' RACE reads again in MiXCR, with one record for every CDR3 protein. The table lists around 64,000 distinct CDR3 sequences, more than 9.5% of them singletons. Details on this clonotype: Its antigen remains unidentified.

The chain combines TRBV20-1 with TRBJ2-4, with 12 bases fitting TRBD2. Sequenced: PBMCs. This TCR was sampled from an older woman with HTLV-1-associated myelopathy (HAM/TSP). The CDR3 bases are TGCAGTGCAACCAAAAGGACTAGCGGGGACTTAGCCAAAAACATTCAGTACTTC. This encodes CSATKRTSGDLAKNIQYF.